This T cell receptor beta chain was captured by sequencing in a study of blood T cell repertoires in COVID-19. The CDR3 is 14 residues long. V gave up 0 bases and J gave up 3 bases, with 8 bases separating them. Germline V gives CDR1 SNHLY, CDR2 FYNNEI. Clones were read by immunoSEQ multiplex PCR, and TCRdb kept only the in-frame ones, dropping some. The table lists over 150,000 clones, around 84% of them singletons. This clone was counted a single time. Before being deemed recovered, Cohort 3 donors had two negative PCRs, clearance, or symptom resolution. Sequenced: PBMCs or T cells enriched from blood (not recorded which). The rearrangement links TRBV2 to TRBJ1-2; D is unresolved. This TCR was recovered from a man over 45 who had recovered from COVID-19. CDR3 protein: CASSEATGYYGYTF. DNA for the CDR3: TGTGCCAGCAGTGAAGCGACTGGGTACTATGGCTACACCTTC.